The text below deals with one T cell receptor (beta chain). The antigen is undetermined. With V trimmed by 6 bases and J by 2 bases, 7 bases remained unmatched. Germline V gene data show CDR1 as ENHRY and CDR2 as SYGVKD. This CDR3 has 15 residues. The data were taken from a study of cytomegalovirus exposure and HLA in healthy donors. Whole-study findings and limits: HLA alleles showed associations with some 17,000 TCR beta sequences in a later analysis, at a 0.05 false discovery rate.

Use of 60 Vbeta and 13 Jbeta primers characterized the PCR. The repertoire was sequenced with immunoSEQ multiplex PCR; TCRdb's copy has only in-frame clones and lacks some. Of under 250,000 clones listed, roughly 82% were seen once; the top ten hold around 6%. The chain joins TRBV10-3 to TRBJ2-1, with 7 bases that match TRBD1. Specimen: PBMCs. This receptor was identified in a man aged 35 to 55 in good health and CMV-seropositive. The CDR3 loop reads CAIRPGQSPYNEQFF. The CDR3 nucleotides are TGTGCCATCAGGCCGGGACAGTCCCCCTACAATGAGCAGTTCTTC.